This TCR beta chain comes out of a study of T cells in Graves' hyperthyroidism and ophthalmopathy. Findings and caveats of the study: Most thyroid clonotypes with frequency above 0.001 were detected in blood.

RNA transcripts were the template for amplifying TCR beta CDR3 regions. HTBI primers were used for first-round RT-PCR of the TCR CDR3. From the multiplex PCR reads, TCRdb called clonotypes with MiXCR, one entry per CDR3 protein. The sample lists around 530,000 distinct CDR3 sequences; approximately 17% were seen once. This clonotype has only a few counts. What it recognizes is unknown. V trimming: 4 bases; J trimming: 5 bases; junction bases outside the gene matches: 2. The CDR3 has 14 residues. Germline CDR1 and CDR2: SQVTM and ANQGSEA. The specimen sequenced was blood. This clonotype was sampled from a woman between 18 and 29 years old with Graves' ophthalmopathy. This chain links TRBV29-1 with TRBJ2-2, with 12 nucleotides matching TRBD2. CDR3 coding DNA: TGCAGCGTTGCGACTAGCGGGAGTACCGGGGAGCTGTTTTTT. Its translation: CSVATSGSTGELFF.